One T cell receptor (beta chain) is described in this entry. Its target is not known. The entry originates in a study of post-analysis software for immune sequencing data. General study results and limits: In patients, TRBV5-6, TRBV5-1 and TRBV20-1 belonged to five TRBV segments found more frequently than in controls. Batch-mates among the samples co-clustered strongly by F measure.

Incorporated into the TCR beta cDNA libraries were unique molecular identifiers, which served to reduce PCR and sequencing biases. Each batch of about 0.85 to 10 million T cells produced roughly 450,000 cDNA molecules. TCRdb fed the PCR reads into MiXCR, producing one record per CDR3 protein. The sample has about 380,000 distinct CDR3 sequences, less than 35% seen once. The CDR3 spans 13 residues. V shed 2 bases and J 5 bases; nucleotides not matched to a gene: 2. The germline gives CDR1 SEHNR, CDR2 FQNEAQ (reference sequence). The source of this sequence is a girl under 18 with multiple sclerosis. Sequenced sample: blood. The V and J genes are TRBV7-9 and TRBJ2-7; 8 bases line up with TRBD1. The CDR3 is CASSLSGGHEQYF. The CDR3 nucleotides are TGTGCCAGCAGCTTATCAGGGGGCCACGAGCAGTACTTC.